This TCR beta chain was captured in a study of molecular identifiers for immune sequencing clone quantification. Whole-study context: In replicates, RNA from approximately 20,000 or 100,000 naive CD8 cells was divided five ways and four parts were sequenced. Study-wide points: Highly expanded clone sizes could be underestimated by identical TCR molecules sharing a barcode. In naive cells, under 1% of molecules belonged to clones above 20 RNA copies, against over 99% in effector cells.

TCRdb used MiXCR to reprocess the PCR reads, holding one entry per CDR3 protein. The sample has 350,000 or so distinct CDR3 sequences, about a fifth seen once. Turning to this clonotype: The antigen is undetermined. This may arise from a read error, as a much more abundant clone is one base away.

With V trimmed by 3 bases and J by 6 bases, 15 bases remained unmatched. CDR3 length: 17 residues. Germline values: CDR1 SEHNR, CDR2 FQNEAQ (reference sequence). Naive CD8 T cells were sorted as CD8+CD4-CCR7+CD45RA+. This receptor was identified in a human donor in good health. Some libraries in this study had Jurkat cell RNA spiked in. Material for sequencing was naive CD8+ T cells from blood, with Jurkat cell RNA spiked in. The subset here: FACS-sorted CD8+CD4-CCR7+CD45RA+ naive T cells. V is TRBV7-9 and J is TRBJ2-7; 9 bases match TRBD2. The CDR3 DNA reads as TGTGCCAGCAGCTTGGGGACCGGGACTAGCAGGGGAACCGAGCAGTACTTC. Amino acid sequence: CASSLGTGTSRGTEQYF.